This T cell receptor (beta chain) was retrieved from a study of breast tumors, draining lymph nodes, adjacent tissues (dated by TCRdb to between 2015 and 2016). Background on the whole study: In breast cancer patients, the study compared the TCR beta repertoires of tumor, adjacent nontumor tissue and axillary lymph nodes. The study was designed to assess the relationships and possible T-cell exchange between tumor, surrounding tissue and draining lymph node repertoires in human breast cancer. Summary of the overall study and its limitations: Tumor and nontumor tissue repertoires were significantly more similar in luminal-like than in basal-like breast cancer. The conclusion that tumor T cells originate in lymph nodes was presented as consistent with a hypothesis rather than as directly demonstrated. T-cell repertoire diversity in tumors was found to be lower than in lymph nodes but higher than in nontumor tissue, and preferential V and J gene usage was observed. The data were considered consistent with most tumor T cells being derived from the lymph node and subsequently expanding within tumor tissue.

The CDR3 sequence holds 16 residues, the cysteine and phenylalanine included. The entry retains the CDR3 DNA only, 48 bases that are in frame from base 1. V is cut by 1 base and J by 5 bases, and the space between the germline ends is 20 bases. From the germline V gene (reference sequence), CDR1 is DFQATT and CDR2 is SNEGSKA. TCRdb records Illumina HiSeq 2000 as the sequencer. Multiplex PCR amplification was used to generate the TCR beta chain libraries. High-throughput sequencing was used to analyze the amplified TCR beta chain products. TCRdb reran the public reads through fastp at Q25 and MiXCR, keeping productive beta chains. When rows share a CDR3 protein, they turn into one entry using the most common DNA and genes. A total of about 180,000 distinct CDR3 sequences appear in this sample, roughly a third of them only once. The top ten clones comprise approximately 4.3% of the sample. This clonotype has ten or more counts. Its antigen is still unknown. Per-base quality was not reported, and no clone a single base away is much larger than it.

The lymph node samples were taken from the axillary draining lymph nodes of breast cancer patients. The TCR originated in a female donor with breast cancer. Some clones in this sample may be carry-over from other donors' samples. The sequence joins TRBV20-1 to TRBJ2-5; the D gene assignment is perhaps TRBD1 or TRBD2, with each matching 5 bases. Material for sequencing was axillary lymph node tissue. The CDR3 corresponds to CSARGWGPNSGETQYF. The DNA is as follows: TGCAGTGCTAGAGGTTGGGGACCTAATTCCGGCGAGACCCAGTACTTC.